Listed below are T cell receptor beta chains from one sample, sequenced in a study of molecular identifiers for immune sequencing clone quantification. TCRdb re-analysed the PCR reads in MiXCR, keeping a single row per CDR3 protein. The sample yields about 640,000 distinct CDR3 sequences, approximately 20% seen once. Sequencing used naive CD8+ T cells from blood, with Jurkat cell RNA spiked in. These receptors originate from a human donor in good health. Some libraries in this study had Jurkat cell RNA spiked in. Both conserved end residues are part of each CDR3. The D gene is left open where the match is weak. Rows may omit the clone size; those that give it use once, few, many or a size class.

D | J | size | V | CDR3 | DNA
NA | TRBJ2-7 | many | TRBV20-1 | CSADDGTSLEASYEQYF | TGCAGTGCGGACGACGGGACATCCCTGGAAGCTTCCTACGAGCAGTACTTC
TRBD2 | TRBJ2-6 | many | TRBV7-9 | CASSPGGTGANVLTF | TGTGCCAGCAGCCCCGGGGGGACTGGGGCCAACGTCCTGACTTTC
NA | TRBJ1-4 | many | TRBV27 | CASSFPIRRGISEKLFF | TGTGCCAGCAGTTTCCCTATCAGAAGGGGGATCAGTGAAAAACTGTTTTTT
NA | TRBJ1-5 | NA | TRBV3-2 | CASSQDEGDGNQPQHF | TGTGCCAGCAGCCAAGATGAGGGAGATGGCAATCAGCCCCAGCATTTT
NA | TRBJ2-7 | NA | TRBV20-1 | CSARDPGAWSAYEQYF | TGCAGTGCTAGAGACCCCGGGGCCTGGTCAGCATACGAGCAGTACTTC
NA | TRBJ2-6 | many | TRBV6-2/TRBV6-3 | CASTISAWGANVLTF | TGTGCCAGCACCATATCTGCTTGGGGGGCCAACGTCCTGACTTTC
NA | TRBJ1-3 | many | TRBV27 | CASSLTKGHLNHGNTIYF | TGTGCCAGCAGTTTAACGAAGGGTCACCTCAATCATGGAAACACCATATATTTT
NA | TRBJ2-7 | many | TRBV6-5 | CASSYGWGASEQYF | TGTGCCAGCAGTTACGGATGGGGGGCAAGCGAGCAGTACTTC
TRBD2 | TRBJ2-3 | NA | TRBV4-3 | CASSHRGTSGGNADTQYF | TGCGCCAGCAGCCACCGTGGGACTAGCGGGGGGAATGCAGATACGCAGTATTTT
NA | TRBJ1-1 | many | TRBV30 | CAWNLGSMNTEAFF | TGTGCCTGGAATTTAGGCAGCATGAACACTGAAGCTTTCTTT
NA | TRBJ2-3 | many | TRBV6-2/TRBV6-3 | CASSPYLALSTDTQYF | TGTGCCAGCAGCCCATACCTAGCGCTCAGCACAGATACGCAGTATTTT
NA | TRBJ1-4 | many | TRBV20-1 | CSARQLTDTNEKLFF | TGCAGTGCTAGGCAACTGACAGATACCAATGAAAAACTGTTTTTT
NA | TRBJ2-7 | NA | TRBV10-3 | CAISGAGSSYEQYF | TGTGCCATCTCGGGGGCAGGGAGCTCCTACGAGCAGTACTTC
NA | TRBJ2-6 | many | TRBV12-3/TRBV12-4 | CASRRTDSGANVLTF | TGTGCCAGCAGGCGGACAGACTCTGGGGCCAACGTCCTGACTTTC
NA | TRBJ2-5 | many | TRBV7-6 | CASSSRMGRTETQYF | TGTGCCAGCAGCTCCCGTATGGGGCGGACAGAGACCCAGTACTTC
NA | TRBJ1-3 | many | TRBV12-3/TRBV12-4 | CASRPDDASGNTIYF | TGTGCCAGCAGACCGGACGATGCCTCTGGAAACACCATATATTTT
NA | TRBJ1-1 | many | TRBV3-1 | CASSQDRGEDVNTEAFF | TGTGCCAGCAGCCAAGATCGAGGGGAGGATGTGAACACTGAAGCTTTCTTT
TRBD1 | TRBJ1-1 | few | TRBV6-5 | CASSYTGTGNEAFF | TGTGCCAGCAGTTACACCGGGACAGGAAATGAAGCTTTCTTT
TRBD2 | TRBJ2-7 | many | TRBV7-9 | CASSDLAAEQYF | TGTGCCAGCAGCGATCTAGCGGCCGAGCAGTACTTC
TRBD1 | TRBJ2-7 | NA | TRBV20-1 | CSARPGQGSSYEQYF | TGCAGTGCTAGACCTGGACAGGGCAGCTCCTACGAGCAGTACTTC
NA | TRBJ2-1 | few | TRBV20-1 | CSARGDITYYNGEQFF | TGCAGTGCTAGAGGGGACATAACCTATTACAATGGTGAGCAGTTCTTC
NA | TRBJ2-7 | many | TRBV4-2 | CASSPRAGAWSENYEQYF | TGTGCCAGCAGCCCTCGGGCAGGGGCCTGGTCCGAGAACTACGAGCAGTACTTC
NA | TRBJ2-5 | few | TRBV21-1 | CASSKALRPARAQYF | TGTGCCAGCAGCAAAGCGCTCCGGCCGGCCCGGGCCCAGTACTTC